This T cell receptor beta chain was sequenced for a study of blood T cell repertoires in COVID-19. Study-wide context: Samples taken during acute and convalescent COVID-19 were collected in the United States, Italy and Spain. In each case, the material was cDNA or gDNA derived from T cells, B-cell-depleted T cells, or PBMCs.

Methods used by the authors: Researchers report that nucleated cell counts were estimated from reference gene primer amplification. Sequencing was performed with immunoSEQ multiplex PCR; in TCRdb, only in-frame clones are kept and a portion is missing. The D gene and trimming were derived from the DNA, and the V and J assignments and clone size from that table. There are about 50,000 clones in the sample; around 84% occur only once, and approximately 15% lies in the top ten. Looked up from germline, CDR1 is LNHDA and CDR2 is SQIVND (reference sequence). The length of the CDR3 is 14 residues. With 9 bases clipped from V and 0 bases from J, the junction kept 2 bases outside the gene matches.

This sequence originates from a man between 65 and 85 years old with active COVID-19. The gene calls are TRBV19 and TRBJ2-6, with 7 bases aligning to TRBD1. Sequencing was done on a sample of peripheral blood. The CDR3 here is CASGDSSGANVLTF. The CDR3 bases are TGTGCCAGCGGGGACAGCTCTGGGGCCAACGTCCTGACTTTC.